The sequence of this T cell receptor (beta chain) was determined in a study of T cells expressing NK-cell markers. Whole-study context: Seven of the eight sequenced donors were HCMV-seropositive; one was seronegative.

TCRdb reprocessed the 5' RACE reads, with one entry per CDR3 protein and no DNA. The ten top clones account for roughly 4.2%, within a sample of about 260,000 distinct CDR3 sequences. Specimen: blood T cells: a sorted CD56 or NKG2C T cell subset, CD4+ or CD8+ T cells, or bulk PBMC T cells (not recorded which). This clonotype was obtained from a woman aged 18 to 75 in good health.

CDR3 in amino acids: CASSTSGRYNEQFF. V is TRBV6-2 or TRBV6-3 and J is TRBJ2-1; as DNA is missing, the TRBD2 call by TCRdb cannot be tested. Germline assignment: CDR1 MNHEY and CDR2 SVGEGT. The CDR3 has 14 amino acids.